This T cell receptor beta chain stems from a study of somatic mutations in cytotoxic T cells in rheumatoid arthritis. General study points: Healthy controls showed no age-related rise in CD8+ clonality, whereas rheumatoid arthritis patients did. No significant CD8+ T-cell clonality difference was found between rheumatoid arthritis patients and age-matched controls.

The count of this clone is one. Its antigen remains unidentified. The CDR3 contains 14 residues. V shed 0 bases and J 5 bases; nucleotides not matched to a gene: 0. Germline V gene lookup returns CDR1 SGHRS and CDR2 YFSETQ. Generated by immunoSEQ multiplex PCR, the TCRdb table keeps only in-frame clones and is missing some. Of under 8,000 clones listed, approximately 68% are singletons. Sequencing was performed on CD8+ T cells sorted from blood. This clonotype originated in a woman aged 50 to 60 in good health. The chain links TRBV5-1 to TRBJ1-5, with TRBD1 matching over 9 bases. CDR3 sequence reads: CASSLGQGDQPQHF. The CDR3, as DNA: TGCGCCAGCAGCTTGGGACAGGGGGATCAGCCCCAGCATTTT.